This note documents a single T cell receptor beta chain sequence. The sample comes from a study of blood T cell repertoires in COVID-19. Study background: Some COVID-19 samples were acute and others convalescent; all came from the United States, Italy and Spain. From T cells, B-cell-depleted T cells, or PBMCs came the material, which was cDNA or gDNA.

TCRdb keeps only in-frame clones here, not all; method: immunoSEQ multiplex PCR. The sample has 200,000 to 300,000 clones, under 90% seen once; the top ten hold 4% to 4.5%. The CDR3 has 17 amino acids. V lost 3 bases to trimming and J lost 5 bases; unmatched junction nucleotides: 10. Germline V lookup: CDR1 LNHDA, CDR2 SQIVND (reference sequence). This chain links TRBV19 with TRBJ2-2, with 9 bases fitting TRBD2. This receptor was taken from a man aged 60 to 69 with acute or convalescent COVID-19. Sequenced sample: peripheral blood. DNA for the CDR3: TGTGCCAGTAGTATCGGAGGCGGGAGGGCGGGTACCGGGGAGCTGTTTTTT. It encodes CASSIGGGRAGTGELFF.